Listed below are T cell receptor beta chains from one sample, sequenced in a study of breast tumors, draining lymph nodes, adjacent tissues. TCRdb reanalysed the multiplex PCR reads using MiXCR and keeps one entry per CDR3 protein. The profile shows about 130,000 distinct CDR3 sequences, around 21% of them singletons. The sample was axillary lymph node tissue. The receptor set was obtained from a female donor with breast cancer. Some clones in this sample may be carry-over from other donors' samples. CDR3s leave out the opening cysteine and the closing phenylalanine or tryptophan.

V gene: TRBV2; J gene: TRBJ2-5; CDR3 protein: ASRVGLAPQETQY
V gene: TRBV7-6; J gene: TRBJ2-7; CDR3 protein: ASSQSGNEQY
V gene: TRBV5-1; J gene: TRBJ2-7; CDR3 protein: ASSPGQGNEQY
V gene: TRBV7-9; J gene: TRBJ2-2; CDR3 protein: ASSRDTGELF
V gene: TRBV9; J gene: TRBJ1-2; CDR3 protein: ASGTEARGDYGYT
V gene: TRBV5-1; J gene: TRBJ1-2; CDR3 protein: ASSFYGNT
V gene: TRBV6-2/TRBV6-3; J gene: TRBJ2-2; CDR3 protein: ASSPTQNTGELF
V gene: TRBV7-8; J gene: TRBJ2-1; CDR3 protein: ASSLGRGDYNEQF
V gene: TRBV15; J gene: TRBJ1-2; CDR3 protein: ATSTRGYGYT
V gene: TRBV28; J gene: TRBJ1-4; CDR3 protein: ASSAPGSLEEKLF